The 20 T cell receptor beta chains listed next were all sequenced from one sample in a study of shared clonotypes between healthy human individuals. CD45RO negativity and positive selection for CCR7 defined naive CD8 cells, a population that excluded terminally differentiated effector memory CD45RA+ cells. The assay was immunoSEQ multiplex PCR, and TCRdb's table has in-frame clones only and misses some. The data contain approximately 650,000 clones, roughly 95% of them singletons. Source material: naive CD8+ T cells sorted from blood. All receptors come from a woman under 40 in good health.

The V and J genes are TRBV2 and TRBJ2-3; TRBD2 aligns across 7 bases. J lost 1 base, V lost 5 bases, and 12 bases had no gene match. CDR1 and CDR2 (germline): SNHLY, FYNNEI. The CDR3 totals 17 residues. The CDR3 is CASSPAHYAGGTDTQYF. The CDR3 bases are TGTGCCAGCAGTCCGGCTCATTACGCGGGGGGCACAGATACGCAGTATTTT.

The gene calls are TRBV6-5 and TRBJ2-7; D is undetermined. There are 14 residues in the CDR3. From germline, CDR1 is MNHEY and CDR2 SVGAGI. Trimming pared 2 bases from V and 2 bases from J, leaving 10 bases between. CDR3 residues: CASSYKQRAYEQYF. In nucleotides, the CDR3 is TGTGCCAGCAGTTACAAACAGCGAGCCTACGAGCAGTACTTC.

The V gene is TRBV18, the J gene TRBJ2-1; no clear D. The CDR3 is 13 residues long. V was cut by 3 bases and J by 4 bases, with 7 bases left in between. The germline V gene encodes CDR1 KGHSH and CDR2 LQKENI. The CDR3 loop reads CASSPEWYNEQFF. The CDR3 coding sequence is TGTGCCAGCTCACCGGAATGGTACAATGAGCAGTTCTTC.

V and J are TRBV15 and TRBJ1-2; D call uncertain. The CDR3 is made up of 14 amino acids. The V gene's germline CDR1 is LNHNV and CDR2 YYDKDF (reference sequence). Trimming removed 5 bases at V and 1 base at J, with 11 bases between. The CDR3 loop reads CATSGPTVNYGYTF. CDR3 nucleotide sequence: TGTGCCACCAGCGGTCCGACCGTTAACTATGGCTACACCTTC.

The chain carries TRBV27 and TRBJ2-3, with a tentative D call TRBD2 (6 bases). The germline V gene encodes CDR1 MNHEY and CDR2 SMNVEV (reference sequence). V lost 6 bases and J 2 bases, leaving 18 bases between the germline ends. The CDR3 is 16 residues long. The CDR3 reads CASSPQSGTSTDTQYF. Written as DNA, the CDR3 is TGTGCCAGCAGCCCGCAGTCGGGGACTTCCACAGATACGCAGTATTTT.

The chain uses TRBV7-6 and TRBJ2-3, with 10 bases that match TRBD1. CDR1 is SGHVS, CDR2 FNYEAQ, per germline. V trimming: 8 bases; J trimming: 4 bases; junction bases outside the gene matches: 18. This CDR3 spans 18 amino acids. The CDR3 nucleotides are TGTGCCAGCCGGGGTAGTAGGGCCGGGACAGGGGATTCAGATACGCAGTATTTT. Its translation: CASRGSRAGTGDSDTQYF.

The genes are TRBV2 and TRBJ2-3, with TRBD2 identical over 12 bases. This CDR3 is 17 amino acids long. V shed 2 bases, J shed 1 base, and the junction held 4 bases outside the gene matches. CDR1 and CDR2 (germline): SNHLY, FYNNEI. CDR3 loop: CASSELAGGRGTDTQYF. Here the CDR3 DNA reads TGTGCCAGCAGTGAACTAGCGGGAGGGCGAGGCACAGATACGCAGTATTTT.

The rearrangement links TRBV4-2 to TRBJ1-1, with D possibly TRBD1 on 5 matching bases. Looked up from germline, CDR1 is LGHNA and CDR2 is YNFKEQ. V was cut by 2 bases and J by 4 bases, with 8 bases left in between. The CDR3 contains 13 residues. This CDR3 reads CASSQTGITEAFF. The CDR3 coding sequence is TGTGCCAGCAGCCAAACAGGTATCACTGAAGCTTTCTTT.

This sequence joins TRBV5-8 and TRBJ1-2; TRBD1 is a possible D gene (5 bases). CDR3 length: 14 residues. The V end was cut by 0 bases, the J end by 4 bases, with 10 bases between. Germline V gene sequence: CDR1 SGHTS, CDR2 YDEGEE. CDR3 loop: CASSLVTASYGYTF. The CDR3 DNA reads as TGTGCCAGCAGCTTGGTGACAGCCTCCTATGGCTACACCTTC.

As DNA, the CDR3 is TGTGCCAGCAGCGGGAGTTTCGGAGTTGGGGAGCAGTTCTTC. It yields the protein CASSGSFGVGEQFF. V usage is TRBV9 and J usage is TRBJ2-1; D is undetermined. In germline, CDR1 is SGDLS, CDR2 YYNGEE. The CDR3 has 14 residues. The ends were cut back, 3 bases at V and 10 bases at J, with 17 bases in the middle.

The table lists this clone with a count of one. V usage is TRBV4-2 and J usage is TRBJ1-2; 7 bases align to TRBD1. Germline CDR1 is LGHNA and CDR2 is YNFKEQ. CDR3 length equals 18 residues. The ends lost 2 bases at V and 4 bases at J; junction bases unmatched: 16. CDR3 sequence: CASSQRLRSGQTFYGYTF. The CDR3 coding sequence is TGTGCCAGCAGCCAACGTCTCCGTTCGGGACAGACATTCTATGGCTACACCTTC.

This rearrangement joins TRBV4-1 to TRBJ1-2; D is unclear. The CDR3 contains 13 residues. Germline assignment: CDR1 MGHRA and CDR2 YSYEKL. Deletions cut 4 bases from V and 6 bases from J, with 12 bases between. CDR3 residues: CASSPPRRDGYTF. The CDR3, as DNA: TGCGCCAGCAGCCCACCAAGAAGGGATGGCTACACCTTC.

The rearrangement joins TRBV28 to TRBJ1-2, with TRBD1 identical over 7 bases. The germline V gene encodes CDR1 MDHEN and CDR2 SYDVKM. The ends lost 5 bases at V and 7 bases at J; junction bases unmatched: 7. CDR3 size: 13 residues. Here the CDR3 reads CASSPGGLSGYTF. CDR3 in DNA: TGTGCCAGCAGTCCAGGGGGGCTCAGTGGCTACACCTTC.

The chain employs TRBV9 and TRBJ2-3; 11 bases are shared with TRBD2. With V trimmed by 3 bases and J by 0 bases, 6 bases remained unmatched. The CDR3 has 17 residues. Germline V lookup: CDR1 SGDLS, CDR2 YYNGEE. As DNA, the CDR3 is TGTGCCAGCAGCGCGCCGGGACTAGCGGAGAGCACAGATACGCAGTATTTT. This translates into CASSAPGLAESTDTQYF.

V gene TRBV11-2 combines with J gene TRBJ1-5, with D unclear. The CDR3 is 12 residues long. The ends were cut back, 4 bases at V and 3 bases at J, with 4 bases in the middle. Germline CDR1 SGHAT, CDR2 FQNNGV. Here the CDR3 reads CASSSYNQPQHF. CDR3 in DNA: TGTGCCAGCAGCTCCTACAATCAGCCCCAGCATTTT.

This rearrangement joins TRBV7-9 to TRBJ1-2; D call uncertain. V dropped 0 bases and J dropped 8 bases, with 19 bases sitting between them. The CDR3 has 16 residues. Per the germline V gene, CDR1 is SEHNR and CDR2 is FQNEAQ (reference sequence). CDR3 sequence reads: CASSLAEAEVEAGYTF. CDR3 bases: TGTGCCAGCAGCTTAGCGGAGGCAGAGGTTGAGGCGGGCTACACCTTC.

This clone was observed a single time. V is TRBV5-5 and J is TRBJ2-1; 11 nucleotides align to TRBD2. Unmatched junction bases numbered 12, after V lost 4 bases and J lost 6 bases. Germline V gene data show CDR1 as SGHKS and CDR2 as YYEKEE (reference sequence). The length of the CDR3 is 17 residues. The CDR3 DNA reads TGTGCCAGCAGCCATAAATCACTAGCGGGAGTTTCCAATGAGCAGTTCTTC. The encoded protein is CASSHKSLAGVSNEQFF.

A note on this clone: Within the sample, other DNA sequences also encode this same CDR3. The chain carries TRBV11-2 and TRBJ2-7; D is unclear. Trimming removed 5 bases from V and 4 bases from J, with 9 bases in between. CDR3 length equals 12 residues. Germline lookup yields CDR1 SGHAT and CDR2 FQNNGV. The DNA for the CDR3 is TGTGCCAGCAGCCTCGGAACTTACGAGCAGTACTTC. Translating gives CASSLGTYEQYF. Full variable domain (rest looked up from reference TRBV11-2 and TRBJ2-7): EAGVAQSPRYKIIEKRQSVAFWCNPISGHATLYWYQQILGQGPKLLIQFQNNGVVDDSQLPKDRFSAERLKGVDSTLKIQPAKLEDSAVYLCASSLGTYEQYFGPGTRLTVT.

The chain recombines TRBV11-2 with TRBJ1-2, with 10 bases that match TRBD1. This CDR3 has 15 residues. The J segment lost 4 bases and the V segment lost 4 bases, leaving 6 bases of the junction unmatched. The germline gives CDR1 SGHAT, CDR2 FQNNGV. In DNA form, the CDR3 reads TGTGCCAGCAGCTCCGGGACAGGGGTATTCTATGGCTACACCTTC. It is translated as CASSSGTGVFYGYTF.

This sequence joins TRBV5-1 and TRBJ1-2; a weak D match, TRBD1 (5 bases). Germline V lookup: CDR1 SGHRS, CDR2 YFSETQ. This CDR3 comprises 16 residues. Between the trimmed V and J ends, which lost 3 bases and 2 bases, there was a span of 17 bases. The CDR3 sequence: CASSSGHSTLNYGYTF. The CDR3 DNA reads as TGCGCCAGCAGCTCCGGACATTCCACCTTAAACTATGGCTACACCTTC.